The sequence of this T cell receptor beta chain was determined in a study of metastatic and nonmetastatic thyroid tumors. Study-level background: Comparative analysis of repertoires was undertaken across blood and tumor or nodule tissue obtained from malignant and benign thyroid patients.

Findings and caveats of the study: Compared with benign nodules, malignant thyroid tumors were reported to have significantly higher TCR beta diversity in both blood and tumor.

Turning to this clone: The antigen remains unidentified.

In the original analysis: It was from CDR3 differences across clinicopathological groups that a distant-metastasis classifier for papillary thyroid cancer was built. TCRdb re-called clones via MiXCR from the PCR reads. TCRdb, rather than the study authors, made the V and J calls. The table has around 20,000 clones, about a quarter seen once. V lost 4 bases and J lost 2, with 17 bases in between. CDR3 length: 16 amino acids. Looked up from germline, CDR1 is SGHRS and CDR2 is YFSETQ. Patients were all untreated before their thyroid surgery. Sequences were obtained from blood. V is TRBV5-1 and J is TRBJ2-3; the D call may be TRBD1 or TRBD2 (5 bases each). This receptor was taken from a female donor with papillary thyroid cancer or a benign thyroid nodule (not recorded which). Some clones in this sample may be carry-over from other donors' samples. The CDR3 here is CASSPGTVGPTDTQYF. CDR3 DNA: TGCGCCAGCAGCCCCGGGACCGTCGGCCCCACAGATACGCAGTATTTT. The variable domain in full, completed from reference TRBV5-1 and TRBJ2-3, reads KAGVTQTPRYLIKTRGQQVTLSCSPISGHRSVSWYQQTPGQGLQFLFEYFSETQRNKGNFPGRFSGRQFSNSRSEMNVSTLELGDSALYLCASSPGTVGPTDTQYFGPGTRLTVL.